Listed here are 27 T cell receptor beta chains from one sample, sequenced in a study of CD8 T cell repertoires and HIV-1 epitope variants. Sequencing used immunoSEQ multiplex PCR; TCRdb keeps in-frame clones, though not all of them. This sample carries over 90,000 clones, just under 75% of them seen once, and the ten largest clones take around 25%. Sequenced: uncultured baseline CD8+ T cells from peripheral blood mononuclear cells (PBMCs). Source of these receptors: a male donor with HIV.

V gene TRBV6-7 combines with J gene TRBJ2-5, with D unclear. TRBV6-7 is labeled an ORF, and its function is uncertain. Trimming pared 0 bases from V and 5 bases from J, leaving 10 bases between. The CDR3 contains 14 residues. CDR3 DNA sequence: TGTGCCAGCAGTTACTCGGAAGGTCGGGAGACCCAGTACTTC. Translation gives CASSYSEGRETQYF.

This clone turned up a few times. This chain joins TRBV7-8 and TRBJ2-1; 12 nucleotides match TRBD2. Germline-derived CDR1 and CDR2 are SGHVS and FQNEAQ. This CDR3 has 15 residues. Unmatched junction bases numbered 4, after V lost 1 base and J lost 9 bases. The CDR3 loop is CASSLVLAGGSEQFF. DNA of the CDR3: TGTGCCAGCAGCTTAGTACTAGCGGGGGGTAGTGAGCAGTTCTTC.

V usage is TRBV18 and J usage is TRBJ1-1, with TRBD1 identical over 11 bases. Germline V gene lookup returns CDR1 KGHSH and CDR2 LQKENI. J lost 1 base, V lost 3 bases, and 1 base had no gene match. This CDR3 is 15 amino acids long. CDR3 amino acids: CASSPGQGGNTEAFF. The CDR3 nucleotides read TGTGCCAGCTCACCGGGACAGGGGGGGAACACTGAAGCTTTCTTT.

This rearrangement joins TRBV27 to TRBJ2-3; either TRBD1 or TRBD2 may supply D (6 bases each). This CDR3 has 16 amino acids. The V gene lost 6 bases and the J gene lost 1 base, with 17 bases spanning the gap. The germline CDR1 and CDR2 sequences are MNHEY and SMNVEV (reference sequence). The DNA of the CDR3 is TGTGCCAGCAGACCCTCGGGGGCCCGGGGCACAGATACGCAGTATTTT. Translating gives CASRPSGARGTDTQYF.

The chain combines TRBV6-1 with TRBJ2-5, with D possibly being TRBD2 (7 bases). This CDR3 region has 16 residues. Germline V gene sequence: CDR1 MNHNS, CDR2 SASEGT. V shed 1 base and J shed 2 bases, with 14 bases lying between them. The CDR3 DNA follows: TGTGCCAGCAGTGAAGTGGGAGGGGGGGGTCAAGAGACCCAGTACTTC. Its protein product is CASSEVGGGGQETQYF.

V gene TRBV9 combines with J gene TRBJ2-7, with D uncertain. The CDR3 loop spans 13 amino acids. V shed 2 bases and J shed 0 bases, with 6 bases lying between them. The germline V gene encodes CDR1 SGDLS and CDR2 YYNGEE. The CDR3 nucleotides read TGTGCCAGCAGCGTCCATCCCTCCTACGAGCAGTACTTC. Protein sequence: CASSVHPSYEQYF.

The CDR3 protein is CSVESGGQGHTDTQYF. CDR3 in DNA: TGCAGCGTTGAGAGTGGGGGACAGGGGCACACAGATACGCAGTATTTT. The chain joins TRBV29-1 to TRBJ2-3; 10 nucleotides match TRBD1. Germline V gene data show CDR1 as SQVTM and CDR2 as ANQGSEA. The CDR3 is 16 amino acids. V trimming: 3 bases; J trimming: 2 bases; junction bases outside the gene matches: 8.

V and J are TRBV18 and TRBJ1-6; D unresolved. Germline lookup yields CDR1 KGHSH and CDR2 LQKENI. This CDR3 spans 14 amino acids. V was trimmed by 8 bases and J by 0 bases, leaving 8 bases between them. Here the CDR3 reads CASRESSYNSPLHF. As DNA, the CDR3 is TGTGCCAGCCGAGAGAGCTCCTATAATTCACCCCTCCACTTT.

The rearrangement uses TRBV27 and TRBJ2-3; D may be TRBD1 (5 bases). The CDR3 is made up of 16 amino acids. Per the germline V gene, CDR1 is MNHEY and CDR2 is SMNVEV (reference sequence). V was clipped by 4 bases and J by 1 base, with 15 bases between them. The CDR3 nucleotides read TGTGCCAGCAGTTCTAATGCCAGGGTAGGCACAGATACGCAGTATTTT. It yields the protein CASSSNARVGTDTQYF.

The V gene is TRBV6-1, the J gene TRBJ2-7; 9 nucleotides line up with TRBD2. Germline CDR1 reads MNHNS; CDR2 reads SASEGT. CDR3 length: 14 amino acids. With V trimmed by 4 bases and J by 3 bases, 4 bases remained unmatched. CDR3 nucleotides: TGTGCCAGCAGTGCACTAGCGGGTATCTACGAGCAGTACTTC. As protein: CASSALAGIYEQYF.

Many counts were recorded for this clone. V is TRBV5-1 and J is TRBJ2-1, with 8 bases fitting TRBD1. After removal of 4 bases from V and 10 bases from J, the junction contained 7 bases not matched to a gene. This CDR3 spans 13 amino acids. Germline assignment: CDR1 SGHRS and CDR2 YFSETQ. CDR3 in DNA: TGCGCCAGCAGCCGTGGGACAGGTAACGAGCAGTTCTTC. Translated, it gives CASSRGTGNEQFF.

DNA for the CDR3: TGTGCCAGCAGTACTCCAGGGGCCGCAGCCAAAAACATTCAGTACTTC. It yields the protein CASSTPGAAAKNIQYF. The rearrangement links TRBV28 to TRBJ2-4, with TRBD1 as a possible D gene (6 bases). CDR1 and CDR2 from the germline V gene are MDHEN and SYDVKM. V was clipped by 5 bases and J by 0 bases, with 14 bases between them. The CDR3 spans 16 residues.

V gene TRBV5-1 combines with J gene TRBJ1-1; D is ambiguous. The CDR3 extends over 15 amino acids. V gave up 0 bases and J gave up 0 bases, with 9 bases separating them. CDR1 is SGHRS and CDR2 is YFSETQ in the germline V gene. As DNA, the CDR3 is TGCGCCAGCAGCTTGGAAGCAGGTATGAACACTGAAGCTTTCTTT. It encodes CASSLEAGMNTEAFF.

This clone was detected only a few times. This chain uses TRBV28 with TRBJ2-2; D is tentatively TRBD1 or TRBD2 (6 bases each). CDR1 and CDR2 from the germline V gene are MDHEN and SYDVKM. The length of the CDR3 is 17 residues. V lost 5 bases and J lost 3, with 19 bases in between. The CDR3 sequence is CASSPPGGGSDTGELFF. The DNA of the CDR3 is TGTGCCAGCAGTCCACCCGGAGGGGGAAGCGACACCGGGGAGCTGTTTTTT.

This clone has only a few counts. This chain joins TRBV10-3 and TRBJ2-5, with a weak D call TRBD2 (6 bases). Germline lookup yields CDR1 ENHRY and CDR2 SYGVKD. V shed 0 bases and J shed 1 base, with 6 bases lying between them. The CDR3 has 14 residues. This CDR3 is CAISESGGQETQYF. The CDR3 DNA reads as TGTGCCATCAGTGAGTCGGGGGGCCAAGAGACCCAGTACTTC.

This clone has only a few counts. For the CDR3, the DNA is TGTGCCAGCAGCGCCACAGACTCCTATAATTCACCCCTCCACTTT. Its protein product is CASSATDSYNSPLHF. This chain uses TRBV9 with TRBJ1-6; no reliable D call. The V end lost 3 bases, the J end lost 0 bases, and 7 bases lay between the germline ends. The CDR3 spans 15 residues. Germline-derived CDR1 and CDR2 are SGDLS and YYNGEE.

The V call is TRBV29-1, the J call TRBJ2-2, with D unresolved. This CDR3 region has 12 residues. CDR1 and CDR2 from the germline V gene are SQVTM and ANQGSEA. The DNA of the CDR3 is TGCATCGGAAGAGAGAACACCGGGGAGCTGTTTTTT. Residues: CIGRENTGELFF.

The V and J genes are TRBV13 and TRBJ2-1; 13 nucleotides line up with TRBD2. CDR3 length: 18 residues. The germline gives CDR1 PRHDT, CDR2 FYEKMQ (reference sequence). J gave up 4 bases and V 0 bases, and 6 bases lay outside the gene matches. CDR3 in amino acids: CASSLGGLAGARYNEQFF. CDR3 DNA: TGTGCCAGCAGCTTAGGAGGACTAGCGGGGGCAAGATACAATGAGCAGTTCTTC.

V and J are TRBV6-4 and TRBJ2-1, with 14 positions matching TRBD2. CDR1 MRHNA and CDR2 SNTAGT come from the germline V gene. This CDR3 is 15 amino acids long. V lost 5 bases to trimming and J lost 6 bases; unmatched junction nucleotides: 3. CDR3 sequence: CASSNGTSGSNEQFF. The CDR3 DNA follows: TGTGCCAGCAGTAACGGGACTAGCGGGAGCAATGAGCAGTTCTTC.

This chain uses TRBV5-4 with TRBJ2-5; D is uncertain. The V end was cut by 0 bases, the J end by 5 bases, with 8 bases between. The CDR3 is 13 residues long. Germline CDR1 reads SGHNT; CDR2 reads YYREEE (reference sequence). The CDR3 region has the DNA TGTGCCAGCAGCTTGGAAGATGGGGAGACCCAGTACTTC. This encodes CASSLEDGETQYF.

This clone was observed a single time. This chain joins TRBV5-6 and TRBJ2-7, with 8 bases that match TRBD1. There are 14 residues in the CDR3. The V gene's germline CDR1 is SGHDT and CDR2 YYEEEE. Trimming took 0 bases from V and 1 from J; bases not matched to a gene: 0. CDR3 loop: CASSLDRGSYEQYF. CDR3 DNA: TGTGCCAGCAGCTTGGACAGGGGGTCCTACGAGCAGTACTTC.

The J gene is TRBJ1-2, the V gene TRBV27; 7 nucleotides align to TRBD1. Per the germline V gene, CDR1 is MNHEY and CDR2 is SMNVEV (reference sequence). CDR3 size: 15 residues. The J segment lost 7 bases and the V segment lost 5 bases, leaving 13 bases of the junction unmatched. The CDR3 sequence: CASSVAGQWTSGYTF. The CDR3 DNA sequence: TGTGCCAGCAGTGTGGCGGGACAGTGGACCTCTGGCTACACCTTC.

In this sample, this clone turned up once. The CDR3 protein is CASSLDGYSVEAFF. CDR3 DNA: TGTGCCAGCAGCTTAGACGGGTATTCGGTTGAAGCTTTCTTT. This sequence joins TRBV7-9 and TRBJ1-1, with D hard to call. Germline loops: CDR1 SEHNR, CDR2 FQNEAQ (reference sequence). The CDR3 totals 14 residues. V was shortened by 1 base and J by 7 bases, with 13 bases between the two germline ends. Full variable domain (rest looked up from reference TRBV7-9 and TRBJ1-1): DTGVSQNPRHKITKRGQNVTFRCDPISEHNRLYWYRQTLGQGPEFLTYFQNEAQLEKSRLLSDRFSAERPKGSFSTLEIQRTEQGDSAMYLCASSLDGYSVEAFFGQGTRLTVV.

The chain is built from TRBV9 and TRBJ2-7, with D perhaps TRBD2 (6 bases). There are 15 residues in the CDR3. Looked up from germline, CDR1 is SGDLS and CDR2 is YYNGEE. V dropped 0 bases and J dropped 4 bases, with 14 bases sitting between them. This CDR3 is CASSVDGGGTYEQYF. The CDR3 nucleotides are TGTGCCAGCAGCGTAGACGGGGGTGGTACGTACGAGCAGTACTTC.

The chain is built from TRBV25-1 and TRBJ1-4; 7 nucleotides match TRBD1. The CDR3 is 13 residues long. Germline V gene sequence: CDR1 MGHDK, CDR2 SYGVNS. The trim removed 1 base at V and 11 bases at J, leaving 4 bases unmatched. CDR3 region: CASSESGDSKLFF. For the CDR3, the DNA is TGTGCCAGCAGTGAATCCGGGGACAGTAAACTGTTTTTT.

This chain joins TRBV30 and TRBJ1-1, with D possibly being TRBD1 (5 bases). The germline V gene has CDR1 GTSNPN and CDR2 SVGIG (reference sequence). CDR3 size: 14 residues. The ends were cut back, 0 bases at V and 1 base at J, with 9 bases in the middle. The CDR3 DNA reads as TGTGCCTGGAGTGTTCAGGGAGCGAACACTGAAGCTTTCTTT. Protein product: CAWSVQGANTEAFF.

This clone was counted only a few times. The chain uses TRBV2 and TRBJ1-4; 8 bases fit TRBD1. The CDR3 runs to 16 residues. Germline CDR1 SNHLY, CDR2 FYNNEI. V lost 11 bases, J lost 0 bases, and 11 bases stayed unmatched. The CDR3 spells CACHRDRYATNEKLFF. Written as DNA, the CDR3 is TGTGCCTGTCACAGGGACAGGTATGCAACTAATGAAAAACTGTTTTTT.